Each of the 27 T cell receptor beta chains below was sequenced from the same sample in a study of blood T cells in healthy people across ages. The authors ran a second PCR of roughly 6 to 12 cycles using a sample-barcoded 5' primer and a J-beta primer mix. Each CDR3 protein gets one entry after TCRdb re-called the 5' RACE reads with MiXCR. The data contain more than 650,000 distinct CDR3 sequences, about a quarter of them singletons. In addition, the sample was reused for a study of T cells of mothers and their children.

Sample: blood. The receptors derive from a boy younger than 18 in good health.

A remark on this clonotype: A read error may account for a junction end that differs from germline. V usage is TRBV7-7 and J usage is TRBJ2-7, with 9 bases fitting TRBD1. The J call may not be correct, given that the DNA end is closer to TRBJ2-1. Germline V lookup: CDR1 SSHAT, CDR2 FNYEAQ (reference sequence). The CDR3 has 14 residues. The CDR3 loop reads CASSHLGQGDEQFF. CDR3 sequence (DNA): TGTGCTAGCAGTCATTTGGGACAGGGTGATGAGCAGTTCTTC.

This rearrangement joins TRBV7-2 to TRBJ2-2; D is unresolved. The CDR3 has 16 residues. Germline CDR1 reads SGHTA; CDR2 reads FQGNSA. The ends were cut back, 5 bases at V and 5 bases at J, with 18 bases in the middle. Here the CDR3 reads CASSPHGSGITGELFF. Written as DNA, the CDR3 is TGTGCCAGCAGCCCCCATGGGTCCGGAATAACCGGGGAGCTGTTTTTT.

The gene calls are TRBV12-3 or TRBV12-4 and TRBJ1-5; unclear D gene. The V end was cut by 5 bases, the J end by 4 bases, with 3 bases between. This CDR3 is built from 11 residues. CDR3 bases: TGTGCCAGCAGTATTAATCAGCCCCAGCATTTT. Protein: CASSINQPQHF.

The chain recombines TRBV5-1 with TRBJ1-2; no clear D gene. Germline V gene data show CDR1 as SGHRS and CDR2 as YFSETQ. The CDR3 spans 14 residues. V lost 4 bases and J 7 bases, leaving 17 bases between the germline ends. The CDR3 DNA is TGCGCCAGCAGCCAGGACGGACCCTTACCTGGCTACACCTTC. Translated: CASSQDGPLPGYTF. The full variable domain, its missing parts supplied by reference TRBV5-1 and TRBJ1-2, is KAGVTQTPRYLIKTRGQQVTLSCSPISGHRSVSWYQQTPGQGLQFLFEYFSETQRNKGNFPGRFSGRQFSNSRSEMNVSTLELGDSALYLCASSQDGPLPGYTFGSGTRLTVV.

The chain combines TRBV20-1 with TRBJ2-1, with 9 bases lining up with TRBD1. Trimming removed 5 bases from V and 5 bases from J; junction bases left unmatched: 13. Germline loops: CDR1 DFQATT, CDR2 SNEGSKA (reference sequence). This CDR3 is 16 amino acids long. This CDR3 is CSAPSGGTGKHNEQFF. The DNA of the CDR3 is TGCAGTGCTCCGTCAGGTGGGACAGGGAAACACAATGAGCAGTTCTTC.

The gene calls are TRBV28 and TRBJ1-2, with D tentatively TRBD1 (5 bases). There are 16 residues in the CDR3. Germline V gene data show CDR1 as MDHEN and CDR2 as SYDVKM. Trimming removed 3 bases from V and 4 bases from J, with 18 bases in between. CDR3 amino acids: CASSFTRGDPLYGYTF. The CDR3 coding sequence is TGTGCCAGCAGTTTCACCCGAGGGGATCCCCTCTATGGCTACACCTTC.

This clonotype has a handful of counts. This chain joins TRBV7-9 and TRBJ2-5, with unresolved D. V dropped 1 base and J dropped 4 bases, with 13 bases sitting between them. Germline CDR1 is SEHNR and CDR2 is FQNEAQ (reference sequence). The CDR3 sequence is 15 residues long. The DNA of the CDR3 is TGTGCCAGCAGCTTAGTGCTCGGGTCGGTAGAGACCCAGTACTTC. Its protein is CASSLVLGSVETQYF.

The chain is built from TRBV20-1 and TRBJ2-7; TRBD1 agrees at 8 bases. Unmatched junction bases numbered 9, after V lost 4 bases and J lost 4 bases. The CDR3 contains 14 residues. CDR1 and CDR2 (germline): DFQATT, SNEGSKA (reference sequence). In DNA, the CDR3 is TGCAGTGCTAACAAGGACAGGGTAGGATACGAGCAGTACTTC. Translation gives CSANKDRVGYEQYF.

This rearrangement joins TRBV20-1 to TRBJ2-6; D not resolved. The CDR3 has 15 residues. V shed 3 bases and J shed 0 bases, with 9 bases lying between them. Germline V lookup: CDR1 DFQATT, CDR2 SNEGSKA (reference sequence). CDR3 in amino acids: CSAREATSGANVLTF. The CDR3 coding sequence is TGCAGTGCTAGGGAAGCCACCTCTGGGGCCAACGTCCTGACTTTC.

The gene calls are TRBV12-3 or TRBV12-4 and TRBJ2-5; 11 nucleotides match TRBD2. This CDR3 comprises 16 residues. After removal of 6 bases from V and 5 bases from J, the junction contained 11 bases not matched to a gene. The CDR3 DNA is TGTGCCAGCAGGCCCCAATTAGCGGGGGGGAGGGAGACCCAGTACTTC. Translating it yields CASRPQLAGGRETQYF.

The chain combines TRBV5-5 with TRBJ1-5, with D possibly matching TRBD1 (6 bases). V was trimmed by 4 bases and J by 2 bases, leaving 13 bases between them. The CDR3 runs 15 residues. Germline V gene lookup returns CDR1 SGHKS and CDR2 YYEKEE (reference sequence). CDR3: CASSLDRSRNQPQHF. DNA for the CDR3: TGTGCCAGCAGCCTTGACAGGTCTCGCAATCAGCCCCAGCATTTT.

In its sample, this clonotype was seen a few times. J is TRBJ2-6 and V is TRBV27; D perhaps matches TRBD2 (5 bases). Germline V gene sequence: CDR1 MNHEY, CDR2 SMNVEV (reference sequence). The CDR3 consists of 17 residues. With 4 bases removed from V and 1 base from J, the gap between germline ends came to 14 bases. The CDR3 DNA is TGTGCCAGCAGTTCTCTGATCCGGGGTTCTGGGGCCAACGTCCTGACTTTC. Its protein is CASSSLIRGSGANVLTF.

J is TRBJ1-4 and V is TRBV7-2; 11 bases agree with TRBD1. With 4 bases clipped from V and 8 bases from J, the junction kept 6 bases outside the gene matches. The CDR3 length is 15 residues. Germline values: CDR1 SGHTA, CDR2 FQGNSA. The CDR3 nucleotides read TGTGCCAGCAGCTCGGGACAGGGGGGACCGGAAAAACTGTTTTTT. Protein: CASSSGQGGPEKLFF.

The chain has TRBV29-1 and TRBJ2-3; TRBD2 aligns across 8 bases. With V trimmed by 7 bases and J by 2 bases, 5 bases remained unmatched. Germline loops: CDR1 SQVTM, CDR2 ANQGSEA. The CDR3 has 13 residues. The CDR3 here is CSGVSGDTDTQYF. The CDR3 coding sequence is TGCAGCGGAGTTAGCGGGGACACAGATACGCAGTATTTT.

V usage is TRBV2 and J usage is TRBJ2-3; 9 bases are shared with TRBD1. Trimming at V came to 6 bases and at J to 5 bases, leaving 9 bases not matched to a gene. CDR1 SNHLY and CDR2 FYNNEI come from the germline V gene. The CDR3 runs 15 residues. The CDR3 here is CASRPGTGSLDTQYF. The CDR3 DNA reads TGTGCCAGCAGACCCGGGACAGGGTCTCTAGATACGCAGTATTTT. Drawing the rest from reference TRBV2 and TRBJ2-3, the complete variable domain is EPEVTQTPSHQVTQMGQEVILRCVPISNHLYFYWYRQILGQKVEFLVSFYNNEISEKSEIFDDQFSVERPDGSNFTLKIRSTKLEDSAMYFCASRPGTGSLDTQYFGPGTRLTVL.

The CDR3 region is CASSLRRTVGGNTIYF. CDR3 coding DNA: TGTGCCAGCAGTTTAAGGCGGACCGTGGGCGGAAACACCATATATTTT. The V and J genes are TRBV12-3 or TRBV12-4 and TRBJ1-3; unclear D gene. Deletions cut 2 bases from V and 4 bases from J, with 15 bases between. This CDR3 comprises 16 residues.

This clonotype occurred a few times. The V call is TRBV7-9, the J call TRBJ2-5; 10 bases are shared with TRBD2. The V segment lost 0 bases and the J segment 5 bases; nucleotides outside the gene matches: 0. The CDR3 sequence is 14 residues long. Looked up from germline, CDR1 is SEHNR and CDR2 is FQNEAQ (reference sequence). For the CDR3, the DNA is TGTGCCAGCAGCTTAGCGACTAGCGGGGAGACCCAGTACTTC. It specifies CASSLATSGETQYF.

This clonotype was counted a few times. The chain employs TRBV5-1 and TRBJ2-6; TRBD1 aligns across 8 bases. Germline values: CDR1 SGHRS, CDR2 YFSETQ. There are 18 residues in the CDR3. Trimming removed 0 bases from V and 3 bases from J; junction bases left unmatched: 8. The CDR3, as DNA: TGCGCCAGCAGCTTGGTAGGACAGGGTTACGGTGGGGCCAACGTCCTGACTTTC. Translated, it gives CASSLVGQGYGGANVLTF.

The chain uses TRBV6-5 and TRBJ2-1; TRBD2 matches at 8 bases. This CDR3 has 15 residues. V was pared by 2 bases and J by 1 base, with 1 base of the junction left unmatched. The germline CDR1 and CDR2 sequences are MNHEY and SVGAGI. The CDR3 region has the DNA TGTGCCAGCAGTTACGGCGGGGGGTCCTACAATGAGCAGTTCTTC. This encodes CASSYGGGSYNEQFF.

A single count supports this clonotype. The genes are TRBV6-1 and TRBJ2-1; 12 bases map to TRBD2. The end of the DNA aligns better with TRBJ2-7, so the J call may be wrong. The CDR3 has 15 amino acids. The germline V gene has CDR1 MNHNS and CDR2 SASEGT. CDR3 nucleotide sequence: TGTGCCAGCAGTGAACTAGCGGGGGGGCGGTACGAGCAGTACTTC. Amino acids: CASSELAGGRYEQYF.

This chain uses TRBV28 with TRBJ2-5; D unresolved. V lost 0 bases and J lost 1, with 12 bases in between. CDR1 and CDR2 (germline): MDHEN, SYDVKM. This CDR3 is 16 amino acids long. This chain's CDR3 is CASSLWGLRLQETQYF. CDR3 nucleotide sequence: TGTGCCAGCAGTTTATGGGGCCTTCGGCTCCAAGAGACCCAGTACTTC.

This clonotype showed up just a few times. J is TRBJ1-3 and V is TRBV12-3 or TRBV12-4; D is unclear. The V gene lost 7 bases and the J gene lost 0 bases, with 4 bases spanning the gap. This CDR3 has 12 amino acids. The CDR3, as DNA: TGTGCCAGCAACCTCTCTGGAAACACCATATATTTT. The encoded protein is CASNLSGNTIYF.

This clonotype turned up a few times. The CDR3 region is CASSLVPNEQYF. The CDR3 nucleotides read TGTGCCAGCAGTTTAGTCCCCAACGAGCAGTACTTC. The rearrangement uses TRBV28 and TRBJ2-5; D gene uncertain. TRBJ2-7 matches the DNA end more closely, so the J call is doubtful. There are 12 residues in the CDR3. Germline CDR1 MDHEN, CDR2 SYDVKM.

The sample holds a few counts of this clonotype. The chain carries TRBV11-1 and TRBJ1-6, with 7 bases that match TRBD1. The CDR3 totals 14 residues. The V and J ends lost 6 bases and 7 bases, in that order; junction bases with no gene match: 6. Germline CDR1 and CDR2: SGHAT and FQDESV (reference sequence). The CDR3 reads CASRSRDRNSPLHF. CDR3 nucleotide sequence: TGTGCCAGCAGGAGCCGGGACAGAAATTCACCCCTCCACTTT.

This clonotype was recorded a few times. The chain has TRBV6-6 and TRBJ2-5, with 11 nucleotides matching TRBD2. The J call may not be correct, given that the DNA end is closer to TRBJ2-1. Germline V lookup: CDR1 MNHNY, CDR2 SVGAGI (reference sequence). CDR3 length: 15 amino acids. In DNA form, the CDR3 reads TGTGCCAGCAGTTACCGGCCTAGCGGGGGGTGGGAGCAGTTCTTC. This codes for CASSYRPSGGWEQFF.

The chain recombines TRBV13 with TRBJ2-5, with a possible D match to TRBD1 (5 bases). Germline CDR1 and CDR2: PRHDT and FYEKMQ (reference sequence). The CDR3 covers 13 residues. Trimming pared 5 bases from V and 5 bases from J, leaving 12 bases between. The CDR3 DNA follows: TGTGCCAGCAGCCGAAACAAGGGGGAGACCCAGTACTTC. Its translation is CASSRNKGETQYF.

V gene TRBV6-1 combines with J gene TRBJ1-2; D possibly corresponds to TRBD1 (6 bases). Per the germline V gene, CDR1 is MNHNS and CDR2 is SASEGT. The CDR3 is made up of 15 amino acids. V was trimmed by 6 bases and J by 0 bases, leaving 14 bases between them. The CDR3 is CASRDSYTANYGYTF. The CDR3 DNA sequence: TGTGCCAGCAGGGACAGCTACACAGCTAACTATGGCTACACCTTC.